This passage covers 25 T cell receptor beta chains from one sample sequenced in a study of T cell responses to AZD1222 COVID-19 vaccine. The protocol was immunoSEQ multiplex PCR, while the TCRdb copy is restricted to in-frame clones and leaves out a portion. The data show about 100,000 clones, 90% to 95% seen once. Sequences were derived from peripheral blood, sampled 28 days after the second AZD1222 dose. These receptors all come from an adult who received the AZD1222 COVID-19 vaccine.

This chain joins TRBV7-8 and TRBJ1-2, with 7 bases fitting TRBD1. This CDR3 is 14 amino acids long. Germline V gives CDR1 SGHVS, CDR2 FQNEAQ. Germline trimming cut 5 bases from V and 5 bases from J; bases unmatched to any gene: 8. CDR3 bases: TGTGCCAGCAGCACGGGACAGAAAATGTATGGCTACACCTTC. This encodes CASSTGQKMYGYTF.

The gene calls are TRBV30 and TRBJ2-7; 11 nucleotides line up with TRBD1. Trimming cost V 4 bases and J 5 bases; bases outside gene matches: 4. The V gene's germline CDR1 is GTSNPN and CDR2 SVGIG (reference sequence). The CDR3 is made up of 13 amino acids. The CDR3 loop is CAWKRTGGHEQYF. The CDR3 DNA reads as TGTGCCTGGAAAAGGACAGGGGGCCACGAGCAGTACTTC.

The rearrangement links TRBV6-2 or TRBV6-3 to TRBJ1-1; perhaps TRBD1 as D (6 bases). Trimming pared 5 bases from V and 1 base from J, leaving 17 bases between. The CDR3 runs 16 residues. CDR1 MNHEY and CDR2 SVGEGT come from the germline V gene. The CDR3 protein is CASSQTLGTTNTEAFF. CDR3 nucleotides: TGTGCCAGCAGTCAAACTTTGGGGACAACGAACACTGAAGCTTTCTTT.

The V and J genes are TRBV19 and TRBJ1-4, with 7 bases aligning to TRBD1. Germline lookup yields CDR1 LNHDA and CDR2 SQIVND (reference sequence). The CDR3 covers 16 residues. V was clipped by 5 bases and J by 0 bases; unmatched bases: 6. CDR3 coding DNA: TGTGCCAGTAGTGAAGGGACAGCGGCAACTAATGAAAAACTGTTTTTT. Its protein is CASSEGTAATNEKLFF. Together with reference TRBV19 and TRBJ1-4, the CDR3 gives the full variable domain: DGGITQSPKYLFRKEGQNVTLSCEQNLNHDAMYWYRQDPGQGLRLIYYSQIVNDFQKGDIAEGYSVSREKKESFPLTVTSAQKNPTAFYLCASSEGTAATNEKLFFGSGTQLSVL.

The rearrangement links TRBV2 to TRBJ1-1, with D unclear. Trimming pared 4 bases from V and 1 base from J, leaving 7 bases between. Germline CDR1 reads SNHLY; CDR2 reads FYNNEI. This CDR3 has 13 residues. The DNA of the CDR3 is TGTGCCAGCAGTGGAGATAGGAACACTGAAGCTTTCTTT. It specifies CASSGDRNTEAFF. The variable domain in full, completed from reference TRBV2 and TRBJ1-1, reads EPEVTQTPSHQVTQMGQEVILRCVPISNHLYFYWYRQILGQKVEFLVSFYNNEISEKSEIFDDQFSVERPDGSNFTLKIRSTKLEDSAMYFCASSGDRNTEAFFGQGTRLTVV.

This rearrangement joins TRBV28 to TRBJ1-2; 7 bases are a match to TRBD1. The trim removed 6 bases at V and 4 bases at J, leaving 5 bases unmatched. From germline, CDR1 is MDHEN and CDR2 SYDVKM. CDR3 length equals 13 residues. CDR3 amino acids: CASRRGQTYGYTF. CDR3 in DNA: TGTGCCAGCAGACGGGGACAGACCTATGGCTACACCTTC.

The J gene is TRBJ2-7, the V gene TRBV25-1; 9 bases are shared with TRBD1. Germline V gives CDR1 MGHDK, CDR2 SYGVNS. The CDR3 totals 14 residues. Trimming cost V 2 bases and J 1 base; bases outside gene matches: 0. Here the CDR3 DNA reads TGTGCCAGCAGTGAAGGGACAGGGTCCTACGAGCAGTACTTC. Its protein product is CASSEGTGSYEQYF.

V is TRBV5-4 and J is TRBJ2-5, with 12 bases matching TRBD2. The ends lost 1 base at V and 4 bases at J; junction bases unmatched: 8. The CDR3 has 17 amino acids. Per the germline V gene, CDR1 is SGHNT and CDR2 is YYREEE (reference sequence). In nucleotides, the CDR3 is TGTGCCAGCAGCTTGCCTTCCCTGGGACTAGCGGGAGAGACCCAGTACTTC. This gives the protein CASSLPSLGLAGETQYF.

V is TRBV3-1 (or the pseudogene TRBV3-2) and J is TRBJ1-5; D is perhaps TRBD1 (5 bases). This CDR3 has 15 residues. Trimming left V 3 bases short and J 1 base short, with 10 bases between. Germline V lookup: CDR1 LGHDT, CDR2 YNNKEL (reference sequence). The CDR3 loop is CASSQADRSNQPQHF. The CDR3 DNA sequence: TGTGCCAGCAGCCAGGCAGACAGAAGCAATCAGCCCCAGCATTTT.

The J gene is TRBJ1-3, the V gene TRBV7-9; weak D call: TRBD1 (5 bases). V was pared by 5 bases and J by 4 bases, with 24 bases between. The CDR3 has 18 amino acids. Germline V gene data show CDR1 as SEHNR and CDR2 as FQNEAQ (reference sequence). CDR3 sequence (DNA): TGTGCCAGCAGCCAGGGACGCTTTGGTCCCCCAGGGGGAAACACCATATATTTT. Protein: CASSQGRFGPPGGNTIYF. The complete variable domain, with remaining parts taken from reference TRBV7-9 and TRBJ1-3, reads DTGVSQNPRHKITKRGQNVTFRCDPISEHNRLYWYRQTLGQGPEFLTYFQNEAQLEKSRLLSDRFSAERPKGSFSTLEIQRTEQGDSAMYLCASSQGRFGPPGGNTIYFGEGSWLTVV.

The chain couples TRBV15 to TRBJ1-5, with D possibly matching TRBD1 (6 bases). Trimming took 1 base from V and 0 from J, leaving 19 bases between them. The V gene's germline CDR1 is LNHNV and CDR2 YYDKDF (reference sequence). The CDR3 covers 19 residues. In DNA form, the CDR3 reads TGTGCCACCAGCAGAGTGCTAGGTCTGTCAGGGGTTAGCAATCAGCCCCAGCATTTT. Its translation is CATSRVLGLSGVSNQPQHF.

This clone was recorded only once. This chain uses TRBV7-9 with TRBJ1-4; D unclear. Germline CDR1 reads SEHNR; CDR2 reads FQNEAQ (reference sequence). The CDR3 has 15 residues. Trimming left V 2 bases short and J 3 bases short, with 10 bases between. The CDR3 sequence is CASSLLVGSNEKLFF. CDR3 DNA sequence: TGTGCCAGCAGCTTATTGGTGGGTTCTAATGAAAAACTGTTTTTT.

The chain employs TRBV9 and TRBJ2-5, with TRBD2 identical over 7 bases. The CDR3 spans 16 residues. CDR1 and CDR2 from the germline V gene are SGDLS and YYNGEE. The ends lost 0 bases at V and 5 bases at J; junction bases unmatched: 10. The CDR3 nucleotides are TGTGCCAGCAGCGTAGCAGGAGGGAGGGCCGGGGAGACCCAGTACTTC. Translation gives CASSVAGGRAGETQYF.

The rearrangement joins TRBV27 to TRBJ2-2; TRBD2 aligns across 14 bases. The V gene end was trimmed by 4 bases and the J gene end by 5 bases; junction bases not matched to a gene: 3. This CDR3 is 16 amino acids long. Germline V lookup: CDR1 MNHEY, CDR2 SMNVEV (reference sequence). The CDR3 coding sequence is TGTGCCAGCAGTTATCGGACTAGCGGGAGGACCGGGGAGCTGTTTTTT. Translating it yields CASSYRTSGRTGELFF.

The sample holds a few counts of this clone. This chain joins TRBV28 and TRBJ2-7, with 12 bases matching TRBD2. Germline V gene data show CDR1 as MDHEN and CDR2 as SYDVKM. This CDR3 contains 17 residues. V gave up 7 bases and J gave up 3 bases; unmatched junction bases: 13. The CDR3 DNA sequence: TGTGCCAGCACCCCGACTAGCGGGAGAGGGACCCGCTACGAGCAGTACTTC. Its translation is CASTPTSGRGTRYEQYF.

V gene TRBV5-1 combines with J gene TRBJ1-4; D is perhaps TRBD1 (6 bases). From germline, CDR1 is SGHRS and CDR2 YFSETQ. Trimming shortened V by 0 bases and J by 10 bases, and 13 bases separated the two germline ends. The CDR3 is 14 amino acids. The CDR3, as DNA: TGCGCCAGCAGCTTGGGGACAGCCGGAGGAAAACTGTTTTTT. This gives the protein CASSLGTAGGKLFF.

This clone was counted many times. V gene TRBV7-9 combines with J gene TRBJ2-5, with D possibly matching TRBD1 (7 bases). With 5 bases removed from V and 7 bases from J, the gap between germline ends came to 26 bases. The CDR3 runs to 17 residues. The V gene's germline CDR1 is SEHNR and CDR2 FQNEAQ (reference sequence). CDR3 in amino acids: CASSPGTAGTGKRTQYF. CDR3 nucleotides: TGTGCCAGCAGCCCAGGGACAGCCGGGACTGGAAAGAGGACCCAGTACTTC.

The V gene is TRBV5-6, the J gene TRBJ2-1; D might be TRBD2 (6 bases). The V and J ends lost 3 bases and 12 bases respectively, with 16 bases between them. The germline gives CDR1 SGHDT, CDR2 YYEEEE. The CDR3 is made up of 13 amino acids. Written as DNA, the CDR3 is TGTGCCAGCAGCTGGAGGGACTTGGGACGGCAGTTCTTC. It is translated as CASSWRDLGRQFF.

The chain is built from TRBV5-1 and TRBJ2-7; D is ambiguous. The CDR3 is made up of 14 amino acids. The V gene's germline CDR1 is SGHRS and CDR2 YFSETQ. Trimming removed 4 bases at V and 0 bases at J, with 11 bases between. The CDR3 DNA follows: TGCGCCAGCAGCCACGCCGGGTCCTCCTACGAGCAGTACTTC. It encodes CASSHAGSSYEQYF.

The chain carries TRBV5-1 and TRBJ2-3, with TRBD1 matching 10 bases. CDR1 and CDR2 from the germline V gene are SGHRS and YFSETQ. This CDR3 is 20 amino acids long. V lost 4 bases, J lost 2 bases, and 19 bases stayed unmatched. CDR3: CASSPMRSGTGDFYTDTQYF. In DNA form, the CDR3 reads TGCGCCAGCAGCCCGATGCGATCCGGGACAGGGGATTTTTACACAGATACGCAGTATTTT.

This clone was counted once. Written as DNA, the CDR3 is TGTGCCAGCAGCTTAGAGTGGACTACTAACTATGGCTACACCTTC. Translating it yields CASSLEWTTNYGYTF. This chain joins TRBV7-9 and TRBJ1-2; D is uncertain. Germline loops: CDR1 SEHNR, CDR2 FQNEAQ (reference sequence). The CDR3 contains 15 residues. The V end lost 1 base, the J end lost 0 bases, and 9 bases lay between the germline ends.

This sequence joins TRBV14 and TRBJ2-7; unclear D gene. The CDR3 length is 13 residues. CDR1 and CDR2 (germline): SGHDN, FVKESK. The ends were cut back, 0 bases at V and 3 bases at J, with 6 bases in the middle. In DNA, the CDR3 is TGTGCCAGCAGCCAAGACAGTGTCTACGAGCAGTACTTC. Its translation: CASSQDSVYEQYF.

This clone was found once. The rearrangement uses TRBV18 and TRBJ2-7; unclear D gene. The germline V gene has CDR1 KGHSH and CDR2 LQKENI. This CDR3 is 11 amino acids long. V was trimmed by 5 bases and J by 5 bases, leaving 7 bases between them. The CDR3 is CASSISHEQYF. CDR3 nucleotide sequence: TGTGCCAGCTCAATATCCCACGAGCAGTACTTC.

The CDR3 loop is CASSQDLTGGRTEAFF. In DNA form, the CDR3 reads TGTGCCAGCAGCCAAGATCTAACAGGGGGCCGCACTGAAGCTTTCTTT. The V gene is TRBV4-2, the J gene TRBJ1-1, with 9 positions matching TRBD1. Germline loops: CDR1 LGHNA, CDR2 YNFKEQ. V was pared by 0 bases and J by 4 bases, with 6 bases of the junction left unmatched. This CDR3 spans 16 amino acids.

The gene calls are TRBV9 and TRBJ2-1; D could derive from TRBD1 or TRBD2 (5 bases each). The CDR3 has 14 amino acids. Trimming pared 5 bases from V and 4 bases from J, leaving 13 bases between. Germline CDR1 and CDR2: SGDLS and YYNGEE. The CDR3 spells CASSDGATYNEQFF. DNA for the CDR3: TGTGCCAGCAGTGACGGGGCCACTTACAATGAGCAGTTCTTC.